The 15 T cell receptor beta chains below were found in one sample sequenced in a study of HIV-infected children after antiretroviral therapy interruption. As to treatment: PENTA 11 planned treatment interruption arm or continuous ART arm. RNA-based 3' RACE libraries used unique molecular identifiers. From the 3' RACE reads, TCRdb called clonotypes with MiXCR, one entry per CDR3 protein. This sample carries more than 85,000 distinct CDR3 sequences, approximately 6.9% of them seen once, and the ten largest clones take around 1.1%. Sequencing was performed on CD45RA+ CD4+ T cells from PBMCs, pooled from several time points, taken from a donor given antiretroviral therapy, either interrupted or continuous. As to subset: naive CD4+ CD45RA+ CD45RO- T cells. These receptors all come from a pool of human donors with HIV.

This clonotype has more than one count but fewer than ten. The rearrangement uses TRBV6-9 and TRBJ2-2; unclear D gene. The germline V gene has CDR1 MNHGY and CDR2 SVAAGI. V lost 7 bases and J lost 4, with 13 bases in between. This CDR3 contains 14 residues. The CDR3 loop reads CASTMMVGTGELFF. The DNA for the CDR3 is TGTGCCAGCACCATGATGGTCGGCACCGGGGAGCTGTTTTTT.

This clonotype appeared many times. The chain uses TRBV4-1 and TRBJ1-1; D perhaps matches TRBD1 (5 bases). Germline V gene data show CDR1 as MGHRA and CDR2 as YSYEKL. This CDR3 comprises 17 residues. V was cut by 0 bases and J by 7 bases, with 21 bases left in between. The CDR3 bases are TGCGCCAGCAGCCAAGATCATGATAGGGCTGACAGAAATGAAGCTTTCTTT. Amino acids: CASSQDHDRADRNEAFF.

V usage is TRBV4-1 and J usage is TRBJ2-7; TRBD1 is a possible D gene (5 bases). V gave up 4 bases and J gave up 3 bases, with 13 bases separating them. The CDR3 runs 14 residues. Looked up from germline, CDR1 is MGHRA and CDR2 is YSYEKL. The CDR3 sequence is CASSPIKTVYEQYF. The CDR3 nucleotides read TGCGCCAGCAGCCCCATCAAGACAGTCTACGAGCAGTACTTC.

There are many counts of this clonotype. The rearrangement joins TRBV18 to TRBJ2-1, with D unresolved. Per germline, CDR1 KGHSH and CDR2 LQKENI. The CDR3 extends over 11 amino acids. V was pared by 5 bases and J by 7 bases, with 6 bases between. The CDR3 sequence: CASSDLNEQFF. DNA for the CDR3: TGTGCCAGCTCAGACCTGAATGAGCAGTTCTTC.

This clonotype appeared many times. The chain uses TRBV9 and TRBJ1-1; TRBD1 matches at 7 bases. The CDR3 has 15 residues. Germline V lookup: CDR1 SGDLS, CDR2 YYNGEE. The J segment lost 2 bases and the V segment lost 0 bases, leaving 4 bases of the junction unmatched. The CDR3 here is CASSVDPGGNTEAFF. CDR3 sequence (DNA): TGTGCCAGCAGCGTAGATCCAGGGGGAAACACTGAAGCTTTCTTT. Full variable domain (outside the CDR3, taken from reference TRBV9 and TRBJ1-1): DSGVTQTPKHLITATGQRVTLRCSPRSGDLSVYWYQQSLDQGLQFLIQYYNGEERAKGNILERFSAQQFPDLHSELNLSSLELGDSALYFCASSVDPGGNTEAFFGQGTRLTVV.

This clonotype was detected many times. The chain joins TRBV10-1 to TRBJ1-1; D unclear. Germline V CDR1 and CDR2: WNHNN, SYGVQD (reference sequence). This CDR3 has 12 amino acids. V gave up 4 bases and J gave up 8 bases, with 11 bases separating them. The CDR3 region is CASSATRREAFF. DNA for the CDR3: TGCGCCAGCAGTGCCACTCGACGGGAAGCTTTCTTT.

The chain couples TRBV11-3 to TRBJ2-1, with 9 bases fitting TRBD1. Germline values: CDR1 SGHNT, CDR2 YENEEA. Trimming removed 5 bases from V and 14 bases from J; junction bases left unmatched: 13. CDR3 size: 14 residues. The CDR3 DNA follows: TGTGCCAGCAGCCCGGGGTGGGACAGGGAGTTTGAGTTCTTC. Translated, it gives CASSPGWDREFEFF.

This clonotype was recorded many times. This chain links TRBV6-6 with TRBJ1-2, with a weak D call TRBD1 (5 bases). The CDR3 covers 13 residues. The V gene lost 7 bases and the J gene lost 3 bases, with 12 bases spanning the gap. Germline CDR1 MNHNY, CDR2 SVGAGI (reference sequence). CDR3 coding DNA: TGTGCCAGCAATCGGGGCCGGGACTATGGCTACACCTTC. Translating gives CASNRGRDYGYTF.

Ten or more counts support this clonotype. In DNA form, the CDR3 reads TGTGCCATCCAGCAGTCGGGCATATTCCGAGCTCTAAGCACAGATACGCAGTATTTT. Translated, it gives CAIQQSGIFRALSTDTQYF. J is TRBJ2-3 and V is TRBV28, with D hard to call. V was clipped by 10 bases and J by 0 bases, with 29 bases between them. The CDR3 is made up of 19 amino acids. Germline V gene lookup returns CDR1 MDHEN and CDR2 SYDVKM.

This clonotype was recorded only once. With a much larger clone just one base away, this may be a read error. The chain has TRBV6-5 and TRBJ2-7; 9 bases line up with TRBD1. The CDR3 has 14 residues. Germline V lookup: CDR1 MNHEY, CDR2 SVGAGI. DNA of the CDR3: TGTGCCAGCAGTTCTACCGACAGGGGGTACGAGCAGCACTTC. As protein: CASSSTDRGYEQHF.

The sample holds many counts of this clonotype. The CDR3 DNA follows: TGTGCCAGCAGCTTAATAGCGGGTCTCAATGAGCAGTTCTTC. Translation: CASSLIAGLNEQFF. The gene calls are TRBV7-2 and TRBJ2-1; 7 nucleotides agree with TRBD2. The CDR3 is 14 amino acids. Germline V gives CDR1 SGHTA, CDR2 FQGNSA. V lost 2 bases, J lost 6 bases, and 4 bases stayed unmatched.

This clonotype was counted at least ten times. The chain carries TRBV19 and TRBJ1-2; D unresolved. Trimming removed 5 bases at V and 8 bases at J, with 18 bases between. CDR3 length: 14 residues. Germline CDR1 is LNHDA and CDR2 is SQIVND (reference sequence). CDR3 sequence reads: CASSPSLRVGGYTF. CDR3 sequence (DNA): TGTGCCAGTAGTCCATCTTTGCGCGTTGGCGGCTACACCTTC.

This clonotype was counted many times. The CDR3 loop is CASSEQETQYF. CDR3 DNA sequence: TGTGCCAGCAGTGAACAAGAGACCCAGTACTTC. The chain is built from TRBV7-2 and TRBJ2-5; no definite D call. Germline assignment: CDR1 SGHTA and CDR2 FQGNSA. This CDR3 is 11 amino acids long. V shed 6 bases and J shed 2 bases, with 4 bases lying between them.

This clonotype was observed many times. The CDR3 loop is CSARALTGTQETQYF. CDR3 nucleotide sequence: TGCAGTGCTAGAGCCCTGACAGGGACCCAAGAGACCCAGTACTTC. J is TRBJ2-5 and V is TRBV20-1, with 7 bases matching TRBD1. In germline, CDR1 is DFQATT, CDR2 SNEGSKA (reference sequence). The CDR3 contains 15 residues. With 1 base clipped from V and 1 base from J, the junction kept 6 bases outside the gene matches.

This clonotype was observed many times. V and J are TRBV2 and TRBJ1-2; the match to TRBD1 covers 7 bases. J was trimmed by 5 bases and V by 7 bases; bases with no gene match: 13. This CDR3 is 15 amino acids long. The germline CDR1 and CDR2 sequences are SNHLY and FYNNEI. In DNA, the CDR3 is TGTGCCAGCAATCTCCAAAGGACAGGACGGTATGGCTACACCTTC. Protein: CASNLQRTGRYGYTF.